A single sample is the source of the 5 T cell receptor beta chains below, sequenced in a study of cytomegalovirus exposure and HLA in healthy donors. PCR was performed using 60 Vbeta and 13 Jbeta primers. Using immunoSEQ multiplex PCR, the repertoire was profiled, and TCRdb retains in-frame clones only, with some absent. The sample yields some 150,000 clones, over 70% seen once. The sample comprised PBMCs. These receptors originate from a male donor in good health and CMV-seronegative.

This chain connects TRBV19 to TRBJ1-2; TRBD1 matches 7 bases. The V gene end was trimmed by 4 bases and the J gene end by 6 bases; junction bases not matched to a gene: 11. Germline CDR1 and CDR2: LNHDA and SQIVND (reference sequence). CDR3 length: 15 residues. As DNA, the CDR3 is TGTGCCAGTAGTACCCGGCCCGAAACAGGGGATGGCTACACCTTC. It specifies CASSTRPETGDGYTF.

V and J are TRBV6-5 and TRBJ2-1; 9 nucleotides agree with TRBD1. The CDR3 runs to 14 residues. CDR1 and CDR2 (germline): MNHEY, SVGAGI. The junction had 6 bases not matched to a gene; V was cut back by 6 bases and J by 6 bases. CDR3 bases: TGTGCCAGCAGAAAGACAGGGGGGGCCAATGAGCAGTTCTTC. This encodes CASRKTGGANEQFF.

A few counts support this clone. The chain has TRBV30 and TRBJ2-7; 7 bases are a match to TRBD2. The CDR3 length is 13 residues. From germline, CDR1 is GTSNPN and CDR2 SVGIG (reference sequence). The V gene end was trimmed by 3 bases and the J gene end by 4 bases; junction bases not matched to a gene: 6. As DNA, the CDR3 is TGTGCCTGGAGCCCGAAGGGAGGGTACGAGCAGTACTTC. This gives the protein CAWSPKGGYEQYF.

V gene TRBV25-1 combines with J gene TRBJ2-1, with 7 bases fitting TRBD2. The CDR3 is 14 amino acids. In germline, CDR1 is MGHDK, CDR2 SYGVNS. The J segment lost 5 bases and the V segment lost 8 bases, leaving 9 bases of the junction unmatched. The CDR3 region has the DNA TGTGCCAGCGAGAGGGGAGGGGAAAACAATGAGCAGTTCTTC. It specifies CASERGGENNEQFF.

This chain joins TRBV19 and TRBJ2-7; D unresolved. There are 12 residues in the CDR3. V lost 6 bases and J lost 6, with 12 bases in between. Per germline, CDR1 LNHDA and CDR2 SQIVND (reference sequence). In nucleotides, the CDR3 is TGTGCCAGTAGCCAGGCCCCTGGCGAGCAGTACTTC. Translating gives CASSQAPGEQYF.